The rows below give T cell receptor beta chains drawn from one sample of a study of cytomegalovirus exposure and HLA in healthy donors. The method was immunoSEQ multiplex PCR; TCRdb's version includes in-frame clones alone and lacks a portion of them. This sample contains roughly 40,000 clones. The sequencing sample was made of PBMCs. The source of these receptors is a male donor in good health and CMV-seronegative. Each CDR3 is given with its conserved first and last residue. D genes are given only for firm matches.

v_gene	len	d_gene	j_gene	CDR3aa	CDR3nt
TRBV5-1	16	TRBD2	TRBJ2-7	CASSPWPSGRTYEQYF	TGCGCCAGCAGCCCTTGGCCTAGCGGGAGAACCTACGAGCAGTACTTC
TRBV11-2	12	TRBD1	TRBJ2-1	CASSYSGQGGFF	TGTGCCAGCAGCTACTCCGGACAGGGAGGGTTCTTC
TRBV7-2	12	TRBD1	TRBJ1-1	CASSLMGQGAFF	TGTGCCAGCAGCTTAATGGGACAGGGTGCTTTCTTT
TRBV12-5	17	NA	TRBJ2-2	CASGLSVGVWDTGELFF	TGTGCTAGTGGTTTGAGTGTCGGGGTTTGGGACACCGGGGAGCTGTTTTTT
TRBV11-3	14	NA	TRBJ2-1	CASSRIEGRNEQFF	TGTGCCAGCAGCCGGATCGAGGGCCGGAATGAGCAGTTCTTC
TRBV7-9	13	NA	TRBJ1-2	CASSLDRGGGYTF	TGTGCCAGCAGCTTAGATAGGGGAGGTGGCTACACCTTC
TRBV7-2	12	TRBD2	TRBJ2-1	CASSSGGDEQFF	TGTGCCAGCAGCTCGGGGGGAGATGAGCAGTTCTTC
TRBV5-8	17	TRBD1	TRBJ1-5	CASSSGQGTSSNQPQHF	TGTGCCAGCAGCTCGGGACAGGGCACCTCTAGCAATCAGCCCCAGCATTTT
TRBV29-1	15	NA	TRBJ2-6	CSAPGLDSGANVLTF	TGCAGCGCCCCAGGGTTGGACTCTGGGGCCAACGTCCTGACTTTC
TRBV9	14	TRBD2	TRBJ2-5	CASSSGVDQETQYF	TGTGCCAGCAGTAGCGGGGTAGACCAAGAGACCCAGTACTTC
TRBV30	16	NA	TRBJ1-1	CAWTRSVNVGNTEAFF	TGTGCCTGGACCAGGTCAGTTAACGTGGGGAACACTGAAGCTTTCTTT
TRBV6-5	14	TRBD1	TRBJ2-7	CASSPGTELYEQYF	TGTGCCAGCAGTCCAGGGACAGAGTTATACGAGCAGTACTTC
TRBV29-1	11	TRBD1	TRBJ1-2	CSVAGGFGYTF	TGCAGCGTTGCAGGGGGCTTTGGCTACACCTTC
TRBV5-1	14	NA	TRBJ2-7	CASSLLGTGNEQYF	TGCGCCAGCAGCTTATTAGGTACAGGTAACGAGCAGTACTTC
TRBV7-2	14	TRBD2	TRBJ2-1	CASSSQAGPNEQFF	TGTGCCAGCAGCTCCCAAGCGGGGCCCAATGAGCAGTTCTTC